This T cell receptor (beta chain) was obtained from a study of T cell changes during pregnancy in multiple sclerosis. TCRdb keeps only in-frame clones here, not all; method: immunoSEQ multiplex PCR. The sample contains fewer than 45,000 clones, approximately 89% of which appear only once. Germline V CDR1 and CDR2: KGHSH, LQKENI. This CDR3 has 14 amino acids. V was trimmed by 2 bases and J by 3 bases, leaving 10 bases between them. The clonotype was recovered from a female donor in good health, enrolled as a control in a pregnancy study. The rearrangement links TRBV18 to TRBJ2-5, with a tentative D call TRBD1 (6 bases). The specimen was CD4+ T cells from peripheral blood mononuclear cells, collected after pregnancy. CDR3 coding DNA: TGTGCCAGCTCACCAAACAGGGTCAAAGAGACCCAGTACTTC. It encodes CASSPNRVKETQYF. The variable domain in full, completed from reference TRBV18 and TRBJ2-5, reads NAGVMQNPRHLVRRRGQEARLRCSPMKGHSHVYWYRQLPEEGLKFMVYLQKENIIDESGMPKERFSAEFPKEGPSILRIQQVVRGDSAAYFCASSPNRVKETQYFGPGTRLLVL.